Reported below is one T cell receptor beta chain. Per the authors' pipeline: By means of reference gene primer amplification, nucleated cell counts were estimated. Some clones are missing from TCRdb's copy, which holds only in-frame ones; the method was immunoSEQ multiplex PCR. V and J calls plus clone size are reproduced from that table; the DNA served to infer D and trimming. Of over 200,000 clones listed, about four fifths are singletons. The CDR3 is 16 residues long. After removal of 7 bases from V and 2 bases from J, the junction contained 9 bases not matched to a gene. In germline, CDR1 is SNHLY, CDR2 FYNNEI. The data derive from a study of blood T cell repertoires in COVID-19. As for the study in general: The study drew acute and convalescent COVID-19 samples from the United States, Italy and Spain.

J is TRBJ2-1 and V is TRBV2, with TRBD2 identical over 9 bases. The clonotype comes from a man of 80 years or more with acute or convalescent COVID-19. Sequenced: peripheral blood. Here the CDR3 reads CASKTIAGDPYNEQFF. CDR3 DNA sequence: TGTGCCAGCAAAACAATAGCGGGGGACCCCTACAATGAGCAGTTCTTC. The variable domain in full, with the rest retrieved from reference TRBV2 and TRBJ2-1, is EPEVTQTPSHQVTQMGQEVILRCVPISNHLYFYWYRQILGQKVEFLVSFYNNEISEKSEIFDDQFSVERPDGSNFTLKIRSTKLEDSAMYFCASKTIAGDPYNEQFFGPGTRLTVL.